The sequence of this T cell receptor beta chain was determined in a study of shared clonotypes between healthy human individuals. Sequencing used immunoSEQ multiplex PCR; TCRdb keeps in-frame clones, though not all of them. Of fewer than 600,000 clones in the sample, roughly 80% were seen once. This clone appeared once. Germline-derived CDR1 and CDR2 are KGHSH and LQKENI. V shed 2 bases, J shed 11 bases, and the junction held 10 bases outside the gene matches. This CDR3 has 14 amino acids. Source material: PBMCs. The source of this sequence is a woman between 40 and 55 years old in good health. Some clones in this sample may be carry-over from other donors' samples. The chain is built from TRBV18 and TRBJ2-5; 8 bases match TRBD1. CDR3 in DNA: TGTGCCAGCTCACCAAGGACAGGGTATGAGGAGCAGTACTTC. This codes for CASSPRTGYEEQYF.